The 17 T cell receptor beta chains in this list originate from one sample, sequenced in a study of T cells in Graves' hyperthyroidism and ophthalmopathy. Using RNA transcripts as the source, TCR beta CDR3 regions were amplified. Researchers ran a first-round RT-PCR on the TCR CDR3 using the HTBI primer set. TCRdb reprocessed the multiplex PCR reads with MiXCR, giving one entry per CDR3 protein. The sample lists about 420,000 distinct CDR3 sequences, approximately 14% seen once, with approximately 5.3% in the top ten. The sequencing input was blood. The receptors come from a woman under 30 with Graves' hyperthyroidism.

This rearrangement joins TRBV12-3 or TRBV12-4 to TRBJ2-7; 11 bases are shared with TRBD2. Germline trimming cut 6 bases from V and 2 bases from J; bases unmatched to any gene: 9. The CDR3 has 16 residues. CDR3: CASSPLAGGQAYEQYF. CDR3 bases: TGTGCCAGCAGCCCTTTAGCGGGAGGGCAGGCCTACGAGCAGTACTTC.

This clonotype was detected many times. The chain uses TRBV12-3 or TRBV12-4 and TRBJ2-7; perhaps TRBD2 as D (5 bases). The V end lost 4 bases, the J end lost 4 bases, and 17 bases lay between the germline ends. This CDR3 comprises 15 residues. The CDR3 DNA reads TGTGCCAGCAGTTCCCGTCAGCGGCCTTGGTACGAGCAGTACTTC. This gives the protein CASSSRQRPWYEQYF.

This clonotype appeared many times. V gene TRBV5-5 combines with J gene TRBJ1-1; no clear D gene. Per germline, CDR1 SGHKS and CDR2 YYEKEE (reference sequence). Trimming left V 2 bases short and J 8 bases short, with 19 bases between. The CDR3 consists of 15 residues. CDR3 residues: CASSLGDNNPREAFF. CDR3 nucleotides: TGTGCCAGCAGCTTAGGAGACAACAACCCCAGGGAAGCTTTCTTT.

This clonotype was counted ten times or more. J is TRBJ2-1 and V is TRBV20-1; TRBD2 agrees at 15 bases. Germline trimming cut 5 bases from V and 9 bases from J; bases unmatched to any gene: 5. The CDR3 extends over 14 amino acids. Germline V gene data show CDR1 as DFQATT and CDR2 as SNEGSKA (reference sequence). CDR3: CSAYPGLAGGEQFF. The CDR3 bases are TGCAGTGCTTATCCGGGACTAGCGGGAGGTGAGCAGTTCTTC.

This clonotype came up a few times. The V and J genes are TRBV7-3 and TRBJ1-3, with TRBD1 matching over 7 bases. The CDR3 is made up of 18 amino acids. V trimming: 1 base; J trimming: 3 bases; junction bases outside the gene matches: 12. Per germline, CDR1 SGHTA and CDR2 FQGTGA. In DNA form, the CDR3 reads TGTGCCAGCAGCTTAATACAAAACAGGGGATTGTATGGAAACACCATATATTTT. Its protein product is CASSLIQNRGLYGNTIYF.

The V gene is TRBV20-1, the J gene TRBJ2-3, with D unresolved. V gave up 6 bases and J gave up 2 bases, with 9 bases separating them. Germline CDR1 DFQATT, CDR2 SNEGSKA (reference sequence). This CDR3 has 12 amino acids. The CDR3 loop reads CSAKTHTDTQYF. CDR3 coding DNA: TGCAGTGCCAAAACACACACAGATACGCAGTATTTT.

This clonotype was found many times. V and J are TRBV6-1 and TRBJ2-7; D ambiguous. Trimming stripped 6 bases from V and 0 bases from J, with 9 bases between. In germline, CDR1 is MNHNS, CDR2 SASEGT. The CDR3 extends over 13 amino acids. The CDR3 reads CASRPMSSYEQYF. CDR3 bases: TGTGCCAGCAGGCCGATGAGCTCCTACGAGCAGTACTTC.

V is TRBV6-5 and J is TRBJ1-3; unclear D gene. The CDR3 contains 16 residues. The V gene lost 2 bases and the J gene lost 0 bases, with 11 bases spanning the gap. CDR1 and CDR2 (germline): MNHEY, SVGAGI. The CDR3 loop reads CASSYGEGSSGNTIYF. In nucleotides, the CDR3 is TGTGCCAGCAGTTACGGGGAGGGCAGCTCTGGAAACACCATATATTTT.

In regard to this clonotype: Its ends do not fully match the called genes, so a read error is possible. The CDR3 DNA follows: TGTGCCAGCAGTCATGGCGGGACAGGGGGCAATCGGCCCCAGCATTTT. It codes for CASSHGGTGGNRPQHF. The J gene is TRBJ1-5, the V gene TRBV28; 12 bases agree with TRBD1. The CDR3 is 16 residues long. Germline CDR1 MDHEN, CDR2 SYDVKM.

This sequence joins TRBV29-1 and TRBJ2-1; 10 nucleotides match TRBD2. The trim removed 7 bases at V and 8 bases at J, leaving 14 bases unmatched. The CDR3 totals 15 residues. Germline assignment: CDR1 SQVTM and CDR2 ANQGSEA. Here the CDR3 reads CSAILGLAGAHEQFF. DNA of the CDR3: TGCAGCGCCATCCTGGGCCTAGCGGGAGCCCATGAGCAGTTCTTC.

Remarks on this clonotype: Being one base from a much bigger clone, this may be a read error. This chain links TRBV5-1 with TRBJ2-5, with 9 bases identical to TRBD1. This CDR3 is 15 amino acids long. Germline V lookup: CDR1 SGHRS, CDR2 YFSETQ. CDR3 sequence: CTSSLEQGAQETQYF. The CDR3, as DNA: TGCACCAGCAGCTTGGAACAGGGGGCCCAAGAGACCCAGTACTTC.

This clonotype occurred many times. The rearrangement joins TRBV28 to TRBJ2-5, with D possibly matching TRBD2 (5 bases). This CDR3 region has 15 residues. Trimming shortened V by 5 bases and J by 2 bases, and 15 bases separated the two germline ends. CDR1 and CDR2 from the germline V gene are MDHEN and SYDVKM. The CDR3 spells CASSPPRRGQETQYF. The CDR3 bases are TGTGCCAGCAGTCCTCCTCGCCGGGGTCAAGAGACCCAGTACTTC.

This clonotype was observed many times. The V gene is TRBV27, the J gene TRBJ2-6, with a possible D match to TRBD1 (6 bases). Trimming removed 10 bases at V and 0 bases at J, with 16 bases between. The germline V gene has CDR1 MNHEY and CDR2 SMNVEV (reference sequence). This CDR3 contains 16 residues. CDR3 in amino acids: CATRTARLSGANVLTF. The CDR3 bases are TGTGCCACCAGGACAGCCCGACTCTCTGGGGCCAACGTCCTGACTTTC.

This clonotype was recorded at least ten times. V is TRBV18 and J is TRBJ2-1; 9 nucleotides agree with TRBD2. The CDR3 spans 15 residues. Per germline, CDR1 KGHSH and CDR2 LQKENI. V shed 9 bases, J shed 8 bases, and the junction held 14 bases outside the gene matches. The CDR3 loop is CASSPPAGGRDEQFF. CDR3 sequence (DNA): TGTGCCAGTTCGCCGCCAGCGGGAGGTCGGGATGAGCAGTTCTTC.

The V gene is TRBV20-1, the J gene TRBJ2-1, with D unclear. The V end lost 0 bases, the J end lost 4 bases, and 10 bases lay between the germline ends. Germline V CDR1 and CDR2: DFQATT, SNEGSKA (reference sequence). The CDR3 consists of 14 residues. CDR3 in DNA: TGCAGTGCTAGAGACCCCCTGGATTACAATGAGCAGTTCTTC. It is translated as CSARDPLDYNEQFF.

This clonotype was counted at least ten times. The V and J genes are TRBV27 and TRBJ1-5, with D unresolved. Trimming left V 6 bases short and J 0 bases short, with 6 bases between. The germline V gene encodes CDR1 MNHEY and CDR2 SMNVEV (reference sequence). The CDR3 is 13 amino acids. The CDR3 nucleotides read TGTGCCAGCAGCTTTTATAGCAATCAGCCCCAGCATTTT. Translating gives CASSFYSNQPQHF.

This clonotype showed up many times. The rearrangement uses TRBV7-2 and TRBJ1-5; 8 bases are a match to TRBD1. Germline trimming cut 5 bases from V and 4 bases from J; bases unmatched to any gene: 10. Per germline, CDR1 SGHTA and CDR2 FQGNSA. The CDR3 runs to 16 residues. The CDR3 is CASSTTGTGINQPQHF. The CDR3, as DNA: TGTGCCAGCAGCACGACCGGGACAGGAATTAATCAGCCCCAGCATTTT.